The clone carrying this TCR beta chain was observed a handful of times. No antigen is known for it. This entry is derived from a study of cytomegalovirus exposure and HLA in healthy donors. A multiplex PCR was run with 60 Vbeta primers and 13 Jbeta primers. Here immunoSEQ multiplex PCR was the method, and the copy in TCRdb shows in-frame clones only, minus some. In the table there are 110,000 to 150,000 clones, approximately 63% of which are singletons. The CDR3 consists of 14 residues. CDR1 is SQVTM and CDR2 is ANQGSEA in the germline V gene. Trimming took off 5 bases at V and 1 base at J, with 14 bases between the two ends. Study-level results: Prior analysis indicated that the majority of TCR beta V segments exhibited productivity approximately 90% or approximately 30% of the time. Sequencing likely generated an artifact that appeared as a cluster of highly shared sequence variants. Most subjects had HLA-A and HLA-B alleles reportedly predicted accurately by TCR beta sequences.

This clonotype originated in a woman aged 55-69 years in good health and CMV-seropositive. Sequencing was carried out using PBMCs. This sequence joins TRBV29-1 and TRBJ1-2; weak D call: TRBD1 (6 bases). The CDR3 region is CSVIARGGNYGYTF. As DNA, the CDR3 is TGCAGCGTTATCGCCAGAGGGGGTAACTATGGCTACACCTTC.